The present entry profiles one TCR beta chain with its context. Its cognate antigen is unknown. The data are from a study of response to subunit inactivated influenza vaccine. CDR3 size: 14 residues. Losses at the gene ends were 6 bases for V and 1 base for J; bases not matched to a gene: 1. Germline values: CDR1 MNHNS, CDR2 SASEGT. TCRdb reprocessed the RT-PCR reads via MiXCR and lists one record per CDR3 protein. Here the sample spans roughly 500,000 distinct CDR3 sequences, 25% being singletons. Study-wide results and caveats: The authors suggested that few new T cells are recruited per seasonal influenza vaccination.

The TCR originated in a man aged 50 or older who received an inactivated influenza vaccine. The sequenced sample was CD4+ T cells sorted from PBMCs, obtained about 5 days after vaccination. J is TRBJ1-5 and V is TRBV6-1; 9 positions match TRBD1. The CDR3, as DNA: TGTGCCAGCAGGACAGGGGGGAGCAATCAGCCCCAGCATTTT. Protein sequence: CASRTGGSNQPQHF.